The 27 T cell receptor beta chains presented below share a single source sample, sequenced in a study of tumour-infiltrating T cells in Burkitt lymphoma. Clones were sequenced by immunoSEQ multiplex PCR, and TCRdb holds only the in-frame ones, with some missing. The sample includes more than 40,000 clones, around 30% seen only once; the top ten take around 2.9%. The sequenced sample was tumor tissue. Receptor source: a human donor with Burkitt lymphoma.

This clone came up once. The CDR3 is CASSDPAGGTDTQYF. The CDR3 nucleotides are TGCGCCAGCAGCGACCCGGCGGGGGGCACAGATACGCAGTATTTT. V gene TRBV5-1 combines with J gene TRBJ2-3; 7 bases match TRBD2. V was pared by 4 bases and J by 1 base, with 6 bases of the junction left unmatched. The CDR3 has 15 residues. CDR1 is SGHRS, CDR2 YFSETQ, per germline.

The CDR3 DNA reads as TGTGCCAGCTCACCACCGTTACCGGGGAGCTCCTACAATGAGCAGTTCTTC. This translates into CASSPPLPGSSYNEQFF. The rearrangement joins TRBV18 to TRBJ2-1; maybe TRBD2 (5 bases). Germline assignment: CDR1 KGHSH and CDR2 LQKENI. Trimming stripped 0 bases from V and 0 bases from J, with 12 bases between. The CDR3 extends over 17 amino acids.

The V gene is TRBV11-2, the J gene TRBJ2-5, with a weak D call TRBD2 (5 bases). Germline CDR1 SGHAT, CDR2 FQNNGV. There are 14 residues in the CDR3. The V gene lost 3 bases and the J gene lost 5 bases, with 13 bases spanning the gap. CDR3 protein: CASSFNLGGETQYF. The CDR3 bases are TGTGCCAGCAGCTTTAACCTCGGCGGGGAGACCCAGTACTTC.

This chain joins TRBV7-6 and TRBJ1-1; maybe TRBD1 (5 bases). The germline CDR1 and CDR2 sequences are SGHVS and FNYEAQ. V gave up 3 bases and J gave up 2 bases, with 10 bases separating them. The CDR3 is made up of 14 amino acids. The CDR3 DNA sequence: TGTGCCAGCAGCTTGAGCCGGGACAACACTGAAGCTTTCTTT. It yields the protein CASSLSRDNTEAFF.

On this clone: Other DNA variants within this sample encode the same CDR3. The chain links TRBV5-4 to TRBJ2-1; TRBD2 matches 8 bases. The CDR3 contains 15 residues. V gave up 2 bases and J gave up 0 bases; unmatched junction bases: 1. CDR1 and CDR2 from the germline V gene are SGHNT and YYREEE (reference sequence). The chain's CDR3 is CASSFSGASYNEQFF. The CDR3 nucleotides are TGTGCCAGCAGCTTTAGCGGGGCCTCCTACAATGAGCAGTTCTTC.

The rearrangement uses TRBV19 and TRBJ1-6, with 7 nucleotides matching TRBD1. The germline gives CDR1 LNHDA, CDR2 SQIVND (reference sequence). With V trimmed by 6 bases and J by 10 bases, 6 bases remained unmatched. The CDR3 covers 13 residues. The CDR3 DNA reads as TGTGCCAGTAGGACAGGGAAGGAATCACCCCTCCACTTT. It encodes CASRTGKESPLHF.

Only one count was recorded for this clone. The chain combines TRBV11-2 with TRBJ2-5, with D perhaps TRBD1 (5 bases). CDR1 SGHAT and CDR2 FQNNGV come from the germline V gene. V shed 3 bases and J shed 7 bases, with 12 bases lying between them. The CDR3 is 13 amino acids. The CDR3: CASSFRAPGTQYF. The CDR3 DNA follows: TGTGCCAGCAGCTTCAGGGCCCCCGGGACCCAGTACTTC.

This clone was counted a few times. The chain couples TRBV2 to TRBJ1-5; no clear D gene. The germline CDR1 and CDR2 sequences are SNHLY and FYNNEI. The CDR3 contains 15 residues. Trimming cost V 6 bases and J 2 bases, with 14 bases left between them. The CDR3 sequence: CASRGGSGGNQPQHF. As DNA, the CDR3 is TGTGCCAGCAGGGGAGGGTCAGGTGGCAATCAGCCCCAGCATTTT.

CDR3 sequence: CASGLGGGGNYNSPLHF. The CDR3 DNA follows: TGTGCCAGTGGACTAGGAGGGGGCGGAAACTATAATTCACCCCTCCACTTT. The chain employs TRBV19 and TRBJ1-6; 7 bases are a match to TRBD1. The CDR3 totals 17 residues. CDR1 and CDR2 from the germline V gene are LNHDA and SQIVND (reference sequence). After removal of 8 bases from V and 3 bases from J, the junction contained 13 bases not matched to a gene.

Only a few counts were recorded for this clone. The J gene is TRBJ1-1, the V gene TRBV7-9; 7 bases align to TRBD1. The J segment lost 8 bases and the V segment lost 5 bases, leaving 2 bases of the junction unmatched. This CDR3 spans 11 amino acids. CDR1 and CDR2 (germline): SEHNR, FQNEAQ (reference sequence). The chain's CDR3 is CASSLDREAFF. The CDR3 DNA is TGTGCCAGCAGCCTGGACAGGGAAGCTTTCTTT.

The rearrangement uses TRBV15 and TRBJ1-2; TRBD1 matches 10 bases. CDR1 and CDR2 from the germline V gene are LNHNV and YYDKDF (reference sequence). The CDR3 extends over 19 amino acids. Losses at the gene ends were 3 bases for V and 8 bases for J; bases not matched to a gene: 21. The CDR3 DNA follows: TGTGCCACCAGCAGGGACCCTAGGCCCATGACAGGGGGCGGCGGCGGCTACACCTTC. Translation gives CATSRDPRPMTGGGGGYTF.

This sequence joins TRBV9 and TRBJ1-5; D not resolved. V dropped 3 bases and J dropped 1 base, with 8 bases sitting between them. The CDR3 has 14 residues. Germline V lookup: CDR1 SGDLS, CDR2 YYNGEE. CDR3 nucleotide sequence: TGTGCCAGCAGCGGCGCCCCCAGCAATCAGCCCCAGCATTTT. Amino acid sequence: CASSGAPSNQPQHF.

The chain joins TRBV2 to TRBJ1-1; tentatively, D is TRBD1 (6 bases). CDR1 and CDR2 from the germline V gene are SNHLY and FYNNEI. V was trimmed by 0 bases and J by 4 bases, leaving 12 bases between them. The CDR3 extends over 15 amino acids. The CDR3 DNA is TGTGCCAGCAGTGAAGCGAGAACAGGGAGCACTGAAGCTTTCTTT. Translating it yields CASSEARTGSTEAFF.

The V call is TRBV2, the J call TRBJ1-3; 10 positions match TRBD1. Germline lookup yields CDR1 SNHLY and CDR2 FYNNEI. J gave up 1 base and V 5 bases, and 2 bases lay outside the gene matches. The CDR3 sequence is 15 residues long. The CDR3 sequence: CASSLGQGSGNTIYF. The DNA of the CDR3 is TGTGCCAGCAGTTTGGGACAGGGGTCTGGAAACACCATATATTTT.

This clone was seen a few times. The chain combines TRBV7-6 with TRBJ2-7, with D tentatively TRBD1 or TRBD2 (8 bases each). Looked up from germline, CDR1 is SGHVS and CDR2 is FNYEAQ. The CDR3 spans 17 residues. V was trimmed by 1 base and J by 1 base, leaving 17 bases between them. DNA of the CDR3: TGTGCCAGCAGCTTAGTTAGCGGGACAGGACTTTCCTACGAGCAGTACTTC. Translated: CASSLVSGTGLSYEQYF.

This clone was found a few times. This chain connects TRBV5-1 to TRBJ1-5, with 7 nucleotides matching TRBD1. The CDR3 extends over 15 amino acids. CDR1 SGHRS and CDR2 YFSETQ come from the germline V gene. Trimming cost V 0 bases and J 3 bases; bases outside gene matches: 3. The CDR3 here is CASSLGQGYNQPQHF. CDR3 coding DNA: TGCGCCAGCAGCTTGGGACAGGGATACAATCAGCCCCAGCATTTT.

This clone was counted a few times. The rearrangement joins TRBV5-1 to TRBJ2-7, with D maybe TRBD2 (6 bases). The germline V gene has CDR1 SGHRS and CDR2 YFSETQ. V was pared by 2 bases and J by 6 bases, with 15 bases between. The CDR3 contains 14 residues. CDR3 amino acids: CASSFAAGFAEQYF. The DNA for the CDR3 is TGCGCCAGCAGCTTCGCGGCGGGATTTGCCGAGCAGTACTTC.

This clone occurred a few times. V and J are TRBV7-9 and TRBJ1-5; the D gene is possibly TRBD1 (6 bases). This CDR3 is built from 14 residues. Looked up from germline, CDR1 is SEHNR and CDR2 is FQNEAQ (reference sequence). V was clipped by 5 bases and J by 3 bases, with 11 bases between them. The CDR3 spells CASSRSGANQPQHF. The CDR3 region has the DNA TGTGCCAGCAGCCGGTCAGGGGCCAATCAGCCCCAGCATTTT.

This clone was observed a few times. The chain combines TRBV9 with TRBJ1-1; tentative D call: TRBD1 (6 bases). Per the germline V gene, CDR1 is SGDLS and CDR2 is YYNGEE. CDR3 length equals 12 residues. With 0 bases removed from V and 8 bases from J, the gap between germline ends came to 8 bases. The CDR3 coding sequence is TGTGCCAGCAGCGTAGATGGGACAGAAGCTTTCTTT. Translating gives CASSVDGTEAFF.

The CDR3 reads CASSHGTGANYGYTF. CDR3 coding DNA: TGCGCCAGCAGCCACGGGACAGGCGCTAACTATGGCTACACCTTC. The chain recombines TRBV4-3 with TRBJ1-2, with 8 bases that match TRBD1. V lost 3 bases to trimming and J lost 0 bases; unmatched junction nucleotides: 3. Germline CDR1 and CDR2: LGHNA and YSLEER. CDR3 length: 15 amino acids.

V gene TRBV9 combines with J gene TRBJ2-3; D gene unclear. The CDR3 is 17 residues long. Germline CDR1 is SGDLS and CDR2 is YYNGEE. V was shortened by 0 bases and J by 0 bases, with 14 bases between the two germline ends. CDR3 DNA: TGTGCCAGCAGCGTAGAGAGGATTGACTGGAGCACAGATACGCAGTATTTT. It specifies CASSVERIDWSTDTQYF.

The V call is TRBV6-4, the J call TRBJ2-1; the match to TRBD2 covers 15 bases. The ends lost 8 bases at V and 9 bases at J; junction bases unmatched: 5. The CDR3 is 14 amino acids. Germline CDR1 MRHNA, CDR2 SNTAGT. The CDR3 reads CASRTSGGAGEQFF. Written as DNA, the CDR3 is TGTGCCAGCCGGACTAGCGGGGGGGCGGGTGAGCAGTTCTTC.

The chain recombines TRBV6-6 with TRBJ1-5; D might be TRBD1 (5 bases). The CDR3 is 14 amino acids. V lost 6 bases and J lost 1, with 10 bases in between. The V gene's germline CDR1 is MNHNY and CDR2 SVGAGI (reference sequence). CDR3 nucleotides: TGTGCCAGCAGAACTGGACAAAGCAATCAGCCCCAGCATTTT. As protein: CASRTGQSNQPQHF.

There are a few counts of this clone. The chain has TRBV29-1 and TRBJ2-1, with 7 bases fitting TRBD2. Germline assignment: CDR1 SQVTM and CDR2 ANQGSEA. The V segment lost 1 base and the J segment 4 bases; nucleotides outside the gene matches: 1. The CDR3 is 13 amino acids. The CDR3 is CSVEGEGYNEQFF. For the CDR3, the DNA is TGCAGCGTTGAAGGGGAGGGGTACAATGAGCAGTTCTTC.

This clone was seen more than once but under ten times. The chain uses TRBV7-2 and TRBJ2-7; perhaps TRBD1 as D (5 bases). Trimming took off 2 bases at V and 10 bases at J, with 12 bases between the two ends. Germline V lookup: CDR1 SGHTA, CDR2 FQGNSA. The CDR3 has 12 amino acids. Here the CDR3 DNA reads TGTGCCAGCAGCTTATTTCAAGGGGTACAGTACTTC. This gives the protein CASSLFQGVQYF. Full variable domain (outside the CDR3, taken from reference TRBV7-2 and TRBJ2-7): GAGVSQSPSNKVTEKGKDVELRCDPISGHTALYWYRQSLGQGLEFLIYFQGNSAPDKSGLPSDRFSAERTGGSVSTLTIQRTQQEDSAVYLCASSLFQGVQYFGPGTRLTVT.

This clone turned up a few times. This rearrangement joins TRBV7-2 to TRBJ1-6, with D hard to call. The CDR3 covers 16 residues. The V and J ends lost 5 bases and 0 bases respectively, with 11 bases between them. In germline, CDR1 is SGHTA, CDR2 FQGNSA. CDR3 region: CASSTRPSSYNSPLHF. CDR3 DNA sequence: TGTGCCAGCAGCACCCGACCGAGCTCCTATAATTCACCCCTCCACTTT.

This clone was seen once. The chain couples TRBV5-6 to TRBJ2-7, with D unresolved. With 4 bases removed from V and 0 bases from J, the gap between germline ends came to 11 bases. From germline, CDR1 is SGHDT and CDR2 YYEEEE. There are 14 residues in the CDR3. The CDR3 DNA reads as TGTGCCAGCAGCGTGAGCATCAGCTCCTACGAGCAGTACTTC. Its protein product is CASSVSISSYEQYF.